The T cell receptor (beta chain) described here comes from a study of T-cell reconstitution after alpha-beta-depleted transplantation in children. This clonotype has ten or more counts. A TCRbeta library incorporating unique molecular identifiers was prepared. TCRdb reanalysed the PCR reads using MiXCR and keeps one entry per CDR3 protein. The table shows some 350,000 distinct CDR3 sequences, with over 9% occurring only once. This receptor was taken from a human donor who donated a stem cell graft to a child with acute lymphoblastic leukemia. The sample was PBMCs from the stem cell graft donor, taken from the stem cell graft.

The CDR3 loop is CASSVEGGTDTQYF. CDR3 DNA: TGTGCCAGCAGCGTAGAGGGGGGTACAGATACGCAGTATTTT. The V and J genes are TRBV9 and TRBJ2-3; either TRBD1 or TRBD2 may fit D (6 bases each). Germline CDR1 reads SGDLS; CDR2 reads YYNGEE. The length of the CDR3 is 14 residues. V was cut by 0 bases and J by 3 bases, with 8 bases left in between. Looking up the rest from reference TRBV9 and TRBJ2-3 gives the full variable domain: DSGVTQTPKHLITATGQRVTLRCSPRSGDLSVYWYQQSLDQGLQFLIQYYNGEERAKGNILERFSAQQFPDLHSELNLSSLELGDSALYFCASSVEGGTDTQYFGPGTRLTVL.